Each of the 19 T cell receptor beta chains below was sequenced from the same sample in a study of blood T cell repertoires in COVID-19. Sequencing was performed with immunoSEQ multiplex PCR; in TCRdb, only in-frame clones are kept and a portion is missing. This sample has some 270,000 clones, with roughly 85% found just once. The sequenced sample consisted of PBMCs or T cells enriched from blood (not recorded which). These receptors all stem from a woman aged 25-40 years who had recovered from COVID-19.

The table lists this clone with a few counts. CDR3 loop: CASSYGTASYGYTF. CDR3 DNA sequence: TGCGCCAGCAGCTACGGGACAGCAAGCTATGGCTACACCTTC. V usage is TRBV5-1 and J usage is TRBJ1-2; the match to TRBD1 covers 7 bases. Looked up from germline, CDR1 is SGHRS and CDR2 is YFSETQ. CDR3 size: 14 residues. The V gene end was trimmed by 3 bases and the J gene end by 4 bases; junction bases not matched to a gene: 6.

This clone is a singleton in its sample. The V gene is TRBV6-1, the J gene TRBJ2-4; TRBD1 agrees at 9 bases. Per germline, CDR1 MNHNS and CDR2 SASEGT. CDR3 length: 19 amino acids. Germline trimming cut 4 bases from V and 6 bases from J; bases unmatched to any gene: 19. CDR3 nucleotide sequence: TGTGCCAGCAGTGGTAGCGAGGAGGGACAGGGAGGGGAGCTAAACATTCAGTACTTC. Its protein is CASSGSEEGQGGELNIQYF.

The chain's CDR3 is CASSLSLLSYEQYF. The CDR3 DNA sequence: TGTGCCAGCAGTTTAAGTTTACTGTCCTACGAGCAGTACTTC. V and J are TRBV27 and TRBJ2-7; D unresolved. Germline V CDR1 and CDR2: MNHEY, SMNVEV (reference sequence). The CDR3 consists of 14 residues. V shed 2 bases and J shed 1 base, with 9 bases lying between them.

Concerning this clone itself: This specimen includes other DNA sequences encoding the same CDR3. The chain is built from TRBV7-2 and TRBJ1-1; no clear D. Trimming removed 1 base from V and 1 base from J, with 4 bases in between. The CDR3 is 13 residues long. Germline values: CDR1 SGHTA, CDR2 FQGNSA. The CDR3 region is CASSLDRNTEAFF. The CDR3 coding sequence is TGTGCCAGCAGCTTAGACAGGAACACTGAAGCTTTCTTT.

The CDR3 DNA sequence: TGTGCCAGCAGGATGACTAGCGGGAGGTACGAGCAGTACTTC. Translation: CASRMTSGRYEQYF. This chain connects TRBV6-5 to TRBJ2-7, with TRBD2 matching 13 bases. The trim removed 6 bases at V and 4 bases at J, leaving 3 bases unmatched. Germline assignment: CDR1 MNHEY and CDR2 SVGAGI. CDR3 length: 14 amino acids.

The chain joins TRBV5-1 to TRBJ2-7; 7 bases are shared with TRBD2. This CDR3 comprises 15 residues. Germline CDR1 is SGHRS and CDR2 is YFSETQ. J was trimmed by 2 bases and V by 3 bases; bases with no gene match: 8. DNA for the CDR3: TGCGCCAGCAGCTCTCCTAAGCGGGGTCCCTACGAGCAGTACTTC. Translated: CASSSPKRGPYEQYF.

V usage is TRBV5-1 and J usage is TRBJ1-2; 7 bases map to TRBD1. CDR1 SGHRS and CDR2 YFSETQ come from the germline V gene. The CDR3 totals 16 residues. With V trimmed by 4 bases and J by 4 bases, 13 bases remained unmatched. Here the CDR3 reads CASSRYRGQPIYGYTF. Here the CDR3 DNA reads TGCGCCAGCAGCAGGTACAGGGGACAGCCCATCTATGGCTACACCTTC.

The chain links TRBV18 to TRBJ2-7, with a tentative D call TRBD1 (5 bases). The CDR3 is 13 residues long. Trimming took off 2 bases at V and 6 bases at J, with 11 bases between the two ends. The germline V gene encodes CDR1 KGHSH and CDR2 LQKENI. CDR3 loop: CASSPYRGSEQYF. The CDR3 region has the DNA TGTGCCAGCTCACCATATAGGGGATCCGAGCAGTACTTC.

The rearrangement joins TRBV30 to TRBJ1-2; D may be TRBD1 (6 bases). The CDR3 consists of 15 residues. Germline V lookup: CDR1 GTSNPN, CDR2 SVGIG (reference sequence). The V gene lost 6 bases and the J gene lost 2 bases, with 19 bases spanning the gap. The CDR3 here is CACQTKDSSNYGYTF. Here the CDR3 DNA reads TGTGCCTGTCAAACGAAGGACAGTAGCAACTATGGCTACACCTTC.

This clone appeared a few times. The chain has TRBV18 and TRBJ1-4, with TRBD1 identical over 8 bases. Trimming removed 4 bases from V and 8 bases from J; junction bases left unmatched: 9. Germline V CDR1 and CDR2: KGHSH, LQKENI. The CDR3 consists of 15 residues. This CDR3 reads CASSREAGTGEKLFF. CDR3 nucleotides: TGTGCCAGCTCACGCGAGGCCGGGACAGGCGAAAAACTGTTTTTT.

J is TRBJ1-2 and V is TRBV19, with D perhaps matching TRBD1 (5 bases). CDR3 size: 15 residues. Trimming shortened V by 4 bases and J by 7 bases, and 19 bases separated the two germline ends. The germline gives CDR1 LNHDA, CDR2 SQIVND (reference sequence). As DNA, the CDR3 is TGTGCCAGTAGTACTGCTACGAACGTCCAGGGTGGCTACACCTTC. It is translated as CASSTATNVQGGYTF. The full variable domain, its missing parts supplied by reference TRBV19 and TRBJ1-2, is DGGITQSPKYLFRKEGQNVTLSCEQNLNHDAMYWYRQDPGQGLRLIYYSQIVNDFQKGDIAEGYSVSREKKESFPLTVTSAQKNPTAFYLCASSTATNVQGGYTFGSGTRLTVV.

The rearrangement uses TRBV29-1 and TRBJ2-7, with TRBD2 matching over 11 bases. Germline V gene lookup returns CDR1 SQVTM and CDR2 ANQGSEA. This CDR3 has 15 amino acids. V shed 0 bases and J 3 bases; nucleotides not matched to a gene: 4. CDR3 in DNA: TGCAGCGTTGAAGATAAACTAGCGGGAGTCTACGAGCAGTACTTC. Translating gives CSVEDKLAGVYEQYF.

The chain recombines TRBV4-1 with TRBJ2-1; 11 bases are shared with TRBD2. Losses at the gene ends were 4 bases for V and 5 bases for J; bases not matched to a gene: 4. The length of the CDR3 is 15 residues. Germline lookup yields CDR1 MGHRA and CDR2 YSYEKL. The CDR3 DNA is TGCGCCAGCAGCCCACTAGCGGGAGATAACAATGAGCAGTTCTTC. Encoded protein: CASSPLAGDNNEQFF.

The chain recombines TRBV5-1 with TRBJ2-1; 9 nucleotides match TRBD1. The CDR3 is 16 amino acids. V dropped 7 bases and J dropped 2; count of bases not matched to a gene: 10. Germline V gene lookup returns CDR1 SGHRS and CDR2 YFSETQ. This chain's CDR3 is CASAKIRQGAYNEQFF. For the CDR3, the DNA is TGCGCCAGCGCGAAAATACGACAGGGGGCCTACAATGAGCAGTTCTTC.

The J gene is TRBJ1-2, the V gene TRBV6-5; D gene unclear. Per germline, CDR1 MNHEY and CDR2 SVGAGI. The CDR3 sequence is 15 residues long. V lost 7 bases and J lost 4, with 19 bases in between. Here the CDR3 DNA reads TGTGCCAGCATACTAGGTTTGGCCCTGGGCTATGGCTACACCTTC. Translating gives CASILGLALGYGYTF.

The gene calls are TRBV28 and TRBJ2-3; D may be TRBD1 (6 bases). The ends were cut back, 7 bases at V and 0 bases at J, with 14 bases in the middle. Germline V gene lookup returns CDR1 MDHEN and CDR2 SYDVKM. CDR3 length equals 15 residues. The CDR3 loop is CASIDDRSSTDTQYF. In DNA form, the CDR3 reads TGTGCCAGCATTGATGACAGGAGCAGCACAGATACGCAGTATTTT.

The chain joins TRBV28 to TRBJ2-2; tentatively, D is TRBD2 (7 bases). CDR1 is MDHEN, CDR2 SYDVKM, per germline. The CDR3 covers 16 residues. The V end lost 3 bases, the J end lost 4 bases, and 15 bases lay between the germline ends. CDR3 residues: CASSFSGRDITGELFF. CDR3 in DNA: TGTGCCAGCAGTTTCTCAGGGAGGGACATCACCGGGGAGCTGTTTTTT.

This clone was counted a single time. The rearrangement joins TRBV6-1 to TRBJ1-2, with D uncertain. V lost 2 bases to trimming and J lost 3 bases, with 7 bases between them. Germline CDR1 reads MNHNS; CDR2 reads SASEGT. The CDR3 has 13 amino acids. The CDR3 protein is CASSESRYYGYTF. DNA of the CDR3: TGTGCCAGCAGTGAATCACGGTACTATGGCTACACCTTC.

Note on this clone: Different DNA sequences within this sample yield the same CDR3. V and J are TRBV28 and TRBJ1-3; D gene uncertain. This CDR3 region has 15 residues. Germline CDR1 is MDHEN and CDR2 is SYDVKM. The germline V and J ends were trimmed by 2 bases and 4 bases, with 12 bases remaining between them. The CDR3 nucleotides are TGTGCCAGCAGTTTAGCGGTCCGTACGGGAAACACCATATATTTT. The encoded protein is CASSLAVRTGNTIYF.